This is a list of T cell receptor beta chains from one sample in a study of blood T cell repertoires in COVID-19. The assay was immunoSEQ multiplex PCR, and TCRdb's table has in-frame clones only and misses some. The sample consists of about 210,000 clones, around 80% of them appearing once. Sequenced sample: peripheral blood. The source is a woman in her forties or fifties with acute or convalescent COVID-19. CDR3s include the opening cysteine and the closing phenylalanine or tryptophan. Each record gives: D gene, clone size, J gene, V gene, CDR3 protein, CDR3 DNA. The D gene is left open where the match is weak. A clone size is listed for some rows: how often the clone was seen (once, few, many), or a class if it is expanded.

d_gene: TRBD2
abundance: NA
j_gene: TRBJ2-1
v_gene: TRBV7-3
CDR3aa: CASSQTSGAYNEQFF
CDR3nt: TGTGCCAGCAGCCAAACTAGCGGGGCCTACAATGAGCAGTTCTTC

d_gene: TRBD2
abundance: NA
j_gene: TRBJ2-5
v_gene: TRBV4-2
CDR3aa: CASSQGGLAGEEETQYF
CDR3nt: TGTGCCAGCAGCCAAGGGGGACTAGCGGGAGAGGAAGAGACCCAGTACTTC

d_gene: NA
abundance: NA
j_gene: TRBJ2-7
v_gene: TRBV3-1/TRBV3-2
CDR3aa: CASSHHGGKSSYEQYF
CDR3nt: TGTGCCAGCAGCCACCACGGCGGTAAAAGCTCCTACGAGCAGTACTTC

d_gene: TRBD2
abundance: NA
j_gene: TRBJ2-5
v_gene: TRBV28
CDR3aa: CASSFPPSGRYQETQYF
CDR3nt: TGTGCCAGCAGTTTCCCACCTAGCGGGAGGTACCAAGAGACCCAGTACTTC

d_gene: TRBD2
abundance: once
j_gene: TRBJ2-3
v_gene: TRBV5-4
CDR3aa: CASSLNGLAGGSDTQYF
CDR3nt: TGTGCCAGCAGCCTAAACGGACTAGCGGGAGGATCAGATACGCAGTATTTT

d_gene: TRBD2
abundance: NA
j_gene: TRBJ2-2
v_gene: TRBV11-2
CDR3aa: CASSSIRTSRAGELFF
CDR3nt: TGTGCCAGCAGCTCCATTCGGACTAGCCGGGCCGGGGAGCTGTTTTTT

d_gene: TRBD2
abundance: NA
j_gene: TRBJ2-3
v_gene: TRBV5-1
CDR3aa: CASSLGHSGGTDTQYF
CDR3nt: TGCGCCAGCAGCTTGGGGCATAGCGGGGGCACAGATACGCAGTATTTT

d_gene: TRBD2
abundance: NA
j_gene: TRBJ2-1
v_gene: TRBV11-1
CDR3aa: CASSPTTSGSYNEQFF
CDR3nt: TGTGCCAGCAGCCCGACGACTAGCGGTTCCTACAATGAGCAGTTCTTC

d_gene: NA
abundance: NA
j_gene: TRBJ1-3
v_gene: TRBV3-1/TRBV3-2
CDR3aa: CASSLGAAPSGNTIYF
CDR3nt: TGTGCCAGCAGCCTGGGGGCGGCACCCTCTGGAAACACCATATATTTT

d_gene: TRBD1
abundance: once
j_gene: TRBJ2-2
v_gene: TRBV15
CDR3aa: CATSRDIGTGVNGELFF
CDR3nt: TGTGCCACCAGCAGAGATATTGGGACAGGGGTGAACGGGGAGCTGTTTTTT

d_gene: NA
abundance: few
j_gene: TRBJ1-5
v_gene: TRBV5-6
CDR3aa: CASSLRQGNQPQHF
CDR3nt: TGTGCCAGCAGCTTGAGGCAGGGGAATCAGCCCCAGCATTTT

d_gene: TRBD2
abundance: NA
j_gene: TRBJ2-1
v_gene: TRBV6-6
CDR3aa: CASSYLAGGYNEQFF
CDR3nt: TGTGCCAGCAGTTACTTAGCGGGAGGGTACAATGAGCAGTTCTTC

d_gene: TRBD1
abundance: few
j_gene: TRBJ1-1
v_gene: TRBV28
CDR3aa: CASSRTRTGMNTEAFF
CDR3nt: TGTGCCAGCAGTCGTACTCGGACAGGGATGAACACTGAAGCTTTCTTT

d_gene: NA
abundance: NA
j_gene: TRBJ2-5
v_gene: TRBV28
CDR3aa: CASYSTGIGETQYF
CDR3nt: TGTGCCAGCTATAGCACGGGTATCGGAGAGACCCAGTACTTC

d_gene: NA
abundance: NA
j_gene: TRBJ1-1
v_gene: TRBV3-1/TRBV3-2
CDR3aa: CASSQGPTEAFF
CDR3nt: TGTGCCAGCAGCCAAGGGCCCACTGAAGCTTTCTTT

d_gene: TRBD2
abundance: NA
j_gene: TRBJ2-5
v_gene: TRBV3-1/TRBV3-2
CDR3aa: CASSQVSSGSETQYF
CDR3nt: TGTGCCAGCAGCCAAGTGAGTAGCGGGAGTGAGACCCAGTACTTC

d_gene: NA
abundance: few
j_gene: TRBJ1-1
v_gene: TRBV5-1
CDR3aa: CASTNGQNTEAFF
CDR3nt: TGCGCCAGCACGAACGGACAGAACACTGAAGCTTTCTTT

d_gene: TRBD1
abundance: NA
j_gene: TRBJ2-3
v_gene: TRBV18
CDR3aa: CASSPRTGAFTDTQYF
CDR3nt: TGTGCCAGCTCACCACGGACAGGGGCCTTCACAGATACGCAGTATTTT

d_gene: NA
abundance: NA
j_gene: TRBJ1-5
v_gene: TRBV24-1
CDR3aa: CATSAFLVNQPQHF
CDR3nt: TGTGCCACCAGTGCCTTTCTTGTCAATCAGCCCCAGCATTTT

d_gene: NA
abundance: NA
j_gene: TRBJ2-1
v_gene: TRBV9
CDR3aa: CASSPTSSEQFF
CDR3nt: TGTGCCAGCAGCCCAACTTCATCTGAGCAGTTCTTC

d_gene: TRBD2
abundance: NA
j_gene: TRBJ2-1
v_gene: TRBV27
CDR3aa: CASSLNSGNEQFF
CDR3nt: TGTGCCAGCAGTTTGAATAGCGGGAACGAGCAGTTCTTC

d_gene: NA
abundance: once
j_gene: TRBJ1-4
v_gene: TRBV19
CDR3aa: CASSTVAGAGEKLFF
CDR3nt: TGTGCCAGTAGTACTGTCGCAGGGGCTGGAGAAAAACTGTTTTTT

d_gene: TRBD2
abundance: NA
j_gene: TRBJ2-1
v_gene: TRBV9
CDR3aa: CASSFRASGYNEQFF
CDR3nt: TGTGCCAGCAGCTTTAGGGCTAGCGGGTACAATGAGCAGTTCTTC

d_gene: NA
abundance: NA
j_gene: TRBJ2-2
v_gene: TRBV28
CDR3aa: CASSSWVIETNTGELFF
CDR3nt: TGTGCCAGCAGTTCATGGGTCATAGAGACGAACACCGGGGAGCTGTTTTTT